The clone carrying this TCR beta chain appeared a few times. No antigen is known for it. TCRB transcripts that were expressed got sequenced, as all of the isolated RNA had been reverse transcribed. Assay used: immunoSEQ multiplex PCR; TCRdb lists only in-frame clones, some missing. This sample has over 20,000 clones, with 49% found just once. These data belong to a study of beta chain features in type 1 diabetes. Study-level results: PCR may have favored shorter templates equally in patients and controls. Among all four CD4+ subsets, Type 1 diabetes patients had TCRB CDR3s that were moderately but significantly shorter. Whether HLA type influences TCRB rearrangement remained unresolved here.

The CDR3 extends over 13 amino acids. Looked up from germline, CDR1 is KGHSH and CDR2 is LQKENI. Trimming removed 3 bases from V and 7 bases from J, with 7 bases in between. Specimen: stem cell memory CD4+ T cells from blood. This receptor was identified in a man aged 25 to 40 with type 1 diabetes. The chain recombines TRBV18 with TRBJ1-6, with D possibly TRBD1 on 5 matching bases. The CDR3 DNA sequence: TGTGCCAGCTCACCGAACAGGAATTCACCCCTCCACTTT. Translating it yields CASSPNRNSPLHF.